The T cell receptor beta chain under discussion was sequenced for a study of T cells after yellow fever vaccination. General observations from the study: The appearance of a small share of clonotypes in both CD4 and CD8 compartments was observed. It was a weaker secondary response, yet one that peaked faster, at day 5 versus 15.

The CDR3 consists of 15 residues. The germline V and J ends were trimmed by 3 bases and 8 bases, with 19 bases remaining between them. Germline V gene sequence: CDR1 MNHEY, CDR2 SMNVEV (reference sequence). Using its own MiXCR run on the 5' RACE reads, TCRdb lists one record per CDR3 protein. In the table there are about 96,000 distinct CDR3 sequences, over 8% of which are singletons. In its sample, this clonotype was seen many times. This receptor was obtained from a man aged 18 to 29 who received the YFV17D yellow fever vaccine. The sequenced sample was CD8+ T cells not binding an NS4B(214-222) dextramer, sorted from PBMCs, obtained around 15 days after the first yellow fever vaccination. This chain connects TRBV27 to TRBJ1-2, with D possibly being TRBD1 (5 bases). CDR3 coding DNA: TGTGCCAGCAGTTTGGGGGATTCGGGGCCGAGAGGCTACACCTTC. Translation: CASSLGDSGPRGYTF.